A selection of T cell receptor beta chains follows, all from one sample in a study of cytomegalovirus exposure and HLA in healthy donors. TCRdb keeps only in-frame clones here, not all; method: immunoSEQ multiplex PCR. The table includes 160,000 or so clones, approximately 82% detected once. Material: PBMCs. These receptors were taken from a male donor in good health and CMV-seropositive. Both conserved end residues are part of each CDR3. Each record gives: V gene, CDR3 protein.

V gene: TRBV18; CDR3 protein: CASSPQGAGANVLTF
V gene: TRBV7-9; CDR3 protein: CASSLGGIDAEAFF
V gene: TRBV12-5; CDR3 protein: CATPSRDRAGDTEAFF
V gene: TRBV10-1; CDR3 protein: CASSDEKNTEAFF
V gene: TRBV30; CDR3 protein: CAWSVRGGAPEKLFF
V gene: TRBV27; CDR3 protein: CASSRWTVMNTEAFF
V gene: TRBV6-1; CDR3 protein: CASSAGQEREQYF
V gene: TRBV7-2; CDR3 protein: CASSPTGTRQFF
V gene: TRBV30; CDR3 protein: CACAYLGTGGLGTEAFF
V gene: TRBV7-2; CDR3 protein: CASNPTGAGNTIYF
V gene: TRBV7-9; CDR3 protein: CASSLSTGNTIYF
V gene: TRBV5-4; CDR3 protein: CASSYPGQGSSGGYTF
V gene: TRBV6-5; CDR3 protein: CASSRGIPGNTIYF
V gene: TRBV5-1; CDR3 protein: CASSLTPTDTQYF
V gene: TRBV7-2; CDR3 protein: CASSKLAGGFSSTDTQYF
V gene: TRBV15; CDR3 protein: CATSRESAGGAYEQYF